The T cell receptor (beta chain) described here comes from a study of CXCR3-negative and CXCR3-positive naive CD8 T cells. The CDR3 covers 15 residues. Looked up from germline, CDR1 is SQVTM and CDR2 is ANQGSEA. Of note for this clonotype: Its antigen is still unknown.

Within the CD8+ T cell compartment, naive cells were CD45RO-CCR7+CD27+CD95-. TRB cDNA libraries were made by UMI-labeled 5' RACE. TCRdb re-called the 5' RACE reads; one entry per CDR3 protein, DNA not given. Seen in this sample are 150,000 to 180,000 distinct CDR3 sequences; the ten most common clones hold 0.45% to 0.6%. Study observations and caveats: Memory CD8+ T cell repertoires were far less diverse than both naive subsets. Memory cells diverged, while naive CXCR3-positive and CXCR3-negative cells had similar TRBV-TRBJ usage. CD5 surface expression was similar among naive subsets, and TCR strength was estimated by inference from TRB CDR3 properties. When CXCR3-positive naive cells were set against CXCR3-negative naive cells, the former had more hydrophobic TRB CDR3s.

This chain links TRBV29-1 with TRBJ2-7; TCRdb's assignment of TRBD2 cannot be checked, as there is no DNA. The sequenced sample consisted of naive CXCR3+ CD8+ T cells from blood. Regarding subset: CD45RO-CCR7+CD27+CD95- naive CD8+ T cells expressing CXCR3 (TNR3+). The receptor was derived from a human donor in good health. Some clones in this sample may be carry-over from other donors' samples. The CDR3 sequence: CSVGGSGRGLYEQYF.